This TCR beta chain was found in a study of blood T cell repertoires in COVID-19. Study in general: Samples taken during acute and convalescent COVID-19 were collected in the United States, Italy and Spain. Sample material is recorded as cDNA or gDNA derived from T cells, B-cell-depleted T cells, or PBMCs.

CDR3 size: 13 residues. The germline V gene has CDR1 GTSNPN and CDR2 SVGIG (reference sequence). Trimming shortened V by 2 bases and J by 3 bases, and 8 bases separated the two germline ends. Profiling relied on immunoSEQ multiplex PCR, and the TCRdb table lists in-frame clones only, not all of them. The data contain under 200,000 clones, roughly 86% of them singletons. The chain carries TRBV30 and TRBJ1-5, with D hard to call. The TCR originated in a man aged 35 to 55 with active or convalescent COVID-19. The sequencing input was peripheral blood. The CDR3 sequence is CAWSSLYNQPQHF. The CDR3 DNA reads TGTGCCTGGAGTAGTCTATACAATCAGCCCCAGCATTTT.